These 23 T cell receptor beta chains share one sample of origin, sequenced in a study of cytomegalovirus exposure and HLA in healthy donors. 60 Vbeta and 13 Jbeta primers were used in PCR. Sequencing used immunoSEQ multiplex PCR; TCRdb keeps in-frame clones, though not all of them. The data show some 150,000 clones, more than 75% seen once. What was sequenced was PBMCs. Every receptor here comes from a young man in good health and CMV-seropositive.

This clone has just a few counts. This sequence joins TRBV15 and TRBJ2-1; 7 positions match TRBD1. V shed 5 bases and J 8 bases; nucleotides not matched to a gene: 12. CDR3 length: 15 residues. CDR1 is LNHNV, CDR2 YYDKDF, per germline (reference sequence). In DNA, the CDR3 is TGTGCCACCAGCTCCCGGGTCAGGGGGTACGATGAGCAGTTCTTC. It specifies CATSSRVRGYDEQFF.

In nucleotides, the CDR3 is TGTGCCAGCAGCTTTGGGGGGAGCACTGAAGCTTTCTTT. This gives the protein CASSFGGSTEAFF. The rearrangement links TRBV7-3 to TRBJ1-1, with a tentative D call TRBD1 (5 bases). Germline lookup yields CDR1 SGHTA and CDR2 FQGTGA. Trimming shortened V by 3 bases and J by 4 bases, and 9 bases separated the two germline ends. The CDR3 contains 13 residues.

J is TRBJ2-1 and V is TRBV29-1; 7 nucleotides agree with TRBD2. The V and J ends lost 1 base and 15 bases, in that order; junction bases with no gene match: 12. Germline V gene data show CDR1 as SQVTM and CDR2 as ANQGSEA. The CDR3 runs 13 residues. The CDR3 reads CSVEGEGTRFRFF. DNA for the CDR3: TGCAGCGTTGAAGGGGAGGGAACCCGGTTTAGGTTCTTC.

The genes are TRBV28 and TRBJ1-1; perhaps TRBD1 as D (6 bases). Between the trimmed V and J ends, which lost 6 bases and 4 bases, there was a span of 18 bases. Germline lookup yields CDR1 MDHEN and CDR2 SYDVKM. The length of the CDR3 is 15 residues. Here the CDR3 reads CASRASSGALTEAFF. The CDR3 nucleotides are TGTGCCAGCAGGGCAAGCTCAGGGGCCCTCACTGAAGCTTTCTTT.

This clone showed up just once. V and J are TRBV5-1 and TRBJ2-7; 8 bases agree with TRBD2. Germline CDR1 SGHRS, CDR2 YFSETQ. Unmatched junction bases numbered 5, after V lost 0 bases and J lost 0 bases. The CDR3 sequence is 16 residues long. Written as DNA, the CDR3 is TGCGCCAGCAGCTTGGCCTCGACTAGCGACTCCTACGAGCAGTACTTC. Protein sequence: CASSLASTSDSYEQYF.

V is TRBV9 and J is TRBJ1-1, with D possibly being TRBD1 (5 bases). Trimming removed 2 bases at V and 3 bases at J, with 14 bases between. Germline loops: CDR1 SGDLS, CDR2 YYNGEE. The CDR3 is made up of 15 amino acids. CDR3 DNA: TGTGCCAGCAGCGTTCGGGGGGGAGGGGACACTGAAGCTTTCTTT. It specifies CASSVRGGGDTEAFF.

V usage is TRBV11-3 and J usage is TRBJ2-7; 9 nucleotides line up with TRBD1. The CDR3 is 14 amino acids. Germline lookup yields CDR1 SGHNT and CDR2 YENEEA. V shed 6 bases and J 0 bases; nucleotides not matched to a gene: 3. This CDR3 is CASSRDRDSYEQYF. The DNA of the CDR3 is TGTGCCAGCAGTCGGGACAGGGACTCCTACGAGCAGTACTTC.

The chain couples TRBV27 to TRBJ2-1; 8 nucleotides align to TRBD2. The CDR3 is made up of 14 amino acids. V lost 5 bases and J lost 0; bases outside the gene matches: 0. Germline V gives CDR1 MNHEY, CDR2 SMNVEV (reference sequence). CDR3: CASSLAGSYNEQFF. In DNA form, the CDR3 reads TGTGCCAGCAGTCTAGCGGGCTCCTACAATGAGCAGTTCTTC.

The rearrangement joins TRBV7-2 to TRBJ2-5; D perhaps matches TRBD1 (6 bases). Trimming shortened V by 5 bases and J by 1 base, and 17 bases separated the two germline ends. CDR3 length equals 16 residues. In germline, CDR1 is SGHTA, CDR2 FQGNSA. In DNA form, the CDR3 reads TGTGCCAGCAGCCCGTCCGACAGGCCACTCCAAGAGACCCAGTACTTC. It encodes CASSPSDRPLQETQYF.

The chain uses TRBV2 and TRBJ2-1; D unclear. CDR1 and CDR2 (germline): SNHLY, FYNNEI. This CDR3 has 13 residues. Trimming shortened V by 1 base and J by 7 bases, and 8 bases separated the two germline ends. CDR3 in amino acids: CASSEGSFNEQFF. The CDR3, as DNA: TGTGCCAGCAGTGAAGGCAGTTTTAATGAGCAGTTCTTC.

This chain joins TRBV28 and TRBJ2-6; D unresolved. Germline V gene sequence: CDR1 MDHEN, CDR2 SYDVKM. V dropped 3 bases and J dropped 2 bases, with 5 bases sitting between them. CDR3 length: 14 residues. CDR3 nucleotide sequence: TGTGCCAGCAGTTTTAGTGCTGGGGCCAACGTCCTGACTTTC. It specifies CASSFSAGANVLTF.

This clone turned up a few times. V is TRBV30 and J is TRBJ2-3; the match to TRBD2 covers 11 bases. Looked up from germline, CDR1 is GTSNPN and CDR2 is SVGIG (reference sequence). The CDR3 loop spans 15 amino acids. V lost 1 base to trimming and J lost 7 bases; unmatched junction nucleotides: 7. CDR3: CAWSGPSGRTNTQYF. In nucleotides, the CDR3 is TGTGCCTGGAGTGGCCCTAGCGGGAGGACAAATACGCAGTATTTT.

The CDR3 bases are TGTGCCACGGGGACAGGGCCGGACACTGAAGCTTTCTTT. Translating it yields CATGTGPDTEAFF. The chain couples TRBV10-3 to TRBJ1-1; 9 bases match TRBD1. CDR3 length: 13 amino acids. The J segment lost 3 bases and the V segment lost 10 bases, leaving 6 bases of the junction unmatched. CDR1 and CDR2 from the germline V gene are ENHRY and SYGVKD.

In its sample, this clone was seen once. The chain uses TRBV2 and TRBJ2-1, with 10 bases identical to TRBD2. CDR3 length equals 13 residues. The germline CDR1 and CDR2 sequences are SNHLY and FYNNEI. The V and J ends lost 8 bases and 8 bases, in that order; junction bases with no gene match: 6. Here the CDR3 reads CASELAGMYEQFF. CDR3 coding DNA: TGTGCCAGCGAACTAGCGGGAATGTATGAGCAGTTCTTC.

The chain links TRBV5-4 to TRBJ2-2, with 7 bases fitting TRBD2. The trim removed 0 bases at V and 4 bases at J, leaving 6 bases unmatched. CDR3 length: 16 residues. The germline V gene encodes CDR1 SGHNT and CDR2 YYREEE (reference sequence). The CDR3 sequence: CASSLVAGDPTGELFF. For the CDR3, the DNA is TGTGCCAGCAGCTTGGTGGCGGGAGACCCCACCGGGGAGCTGTTTTTT.

The genes are TRBV27 and TRBJ2-1; 12 bases agree with TRBD2. The CDR3 spans 19 residues. Per the germline V gene, CDR1 is MNHEY and CDR2 is SMNVEV (reference sequence). The trim removed 5 bases at V and 7 bases at J, leaving 18 bases unmatched. CDR3 sequence: CASSERLAGVYIVRNEQFF. The CDR3 bases are TGTGCCAGCAGTGAAAGACTAGCGGGAGTGTATATCGTAAGGAATGAGCAGTTCTTC.

J is TRBJ2-5 and V is TRBV7-9; D call uncertain. CDR1 is SEHNR and CDR2 is FQNEAQ in the germline V gene (reference sequence). Trimming stripped 3 bases from V and 4 bases from J, with 9 bases between. This CDR3 spans 13 amino acids. The CDR3 is CASSLIEVETQYF. In DNA form, the CDR3 reads TGTGCCAGCAGCTTGATCGAGGTAGAGACCCAGTACTTC.

The chain recombines TRBV6-1 with TRBJ1-2; 10 positions match TRBD1. CDR3 length: 12 amino acids. Looked up from germline, CDR1 is MNHNS and CDR2 is SASEGT. V gave up 6 bases and J gave up 8 bases; unmatched junction bases: 3. CDR3 sequence (DNA): TGTGCCAGCAGGGAGGGACAGGGGGGCTACACCTTC. It specifies CASREGQGGYTF.

This chain connects TRBV30 to TRBJ1-2; 8 nucleotides match TRBD1. Germline values: CDR1 GTSNPN, CDR2 SVGIG (reference sequence). The CDR3 length is 18 residues. Trimming cost V 3 bases and J 0 bases; bases outside gene matches: 15. CDR3 DNA: TGTGCCTGGAGAAAAGTGGAGGTTGGGGGACAGGCTAACTATGGCTACACCTTC. Its translation: CAWRKVEVGGQANYGYTF. Full variable domain (remainder filled in from reference TRBV30 and TRBJ1-2): SQTIHQWPATLVQPVGSPLSLECTVEGTSNPNLYWYRQAAGRGLQLLFYSVGIGQISSEVPQNLSASRPQDRQFILSSKKLLLSDSGFYLCAWRKVEVGGQANYGYTFGSGTRLTVV.

The chain has TRBV7-9 and TRBJ1-1; D might be TRBD1 (5 bases). Germline CDR1 SEHNR, CDR2 FQNEAQ (reference sequence). The CDR3 runs to 18 residues. V was trimmed by 5 bases and J by 4 bases, leaving 26 bases between them. CDR3 in DNA: TGTGCCAGCAGCCAATACGTCGGAGGGGAAGCGGGCAGCACTGAAGCTTTCTTT. Translating it yields CASSQYVGGEAGSTEAFF.

The CDR3 region is CASSTGTGRNEEQYF. The DNA of the CDR3 is TGTGCCAGTAGTACCGGGACAGGGAGAAATGAGGAGCAGTACTTC. This sequence joins TRBV19 and TRBJ2-7; TRBD1 aligns across 9 bases. J lost 7 bases, V lost 4 bases, and 11 bases had no gene match. This CDR3 spans 15 amino acids. The germline V gene encodes CDR1 LNHDA and CDR2 SQIVND (reference sequence).

The chain combines TRBV7-9 with TRBJ2-1, with 10 bases fitting TRBD1. Germline V gives CDR1 SEHNR, CDR2 FQNEAQ (reference sequence). Unmatched junction bases numbered 4, after V lost 5 bases and J lost 6 bases. The CDR3 loop spans 14 amino acids. CDR3 protein: CASSDRDRGNEQFF. The CDR3 DNA reads as TGTGCCAGCAGCGACCGGGACAGGGGCAATGAGCAGTTCTTC.

The chain links TRBV6-5 to TRBJ1-1, with a tentative D call TRBD1 (5 bases). CDR3 length: 12 residues. Germline V CDR1 and CDR2: MNHEY, SVGAGI. CDR3 nucleotides: TGTGCGGCGGGACGGAGGAACACTGAAGCTTTCTTT. Protein: CAAGRRNTEAFF.